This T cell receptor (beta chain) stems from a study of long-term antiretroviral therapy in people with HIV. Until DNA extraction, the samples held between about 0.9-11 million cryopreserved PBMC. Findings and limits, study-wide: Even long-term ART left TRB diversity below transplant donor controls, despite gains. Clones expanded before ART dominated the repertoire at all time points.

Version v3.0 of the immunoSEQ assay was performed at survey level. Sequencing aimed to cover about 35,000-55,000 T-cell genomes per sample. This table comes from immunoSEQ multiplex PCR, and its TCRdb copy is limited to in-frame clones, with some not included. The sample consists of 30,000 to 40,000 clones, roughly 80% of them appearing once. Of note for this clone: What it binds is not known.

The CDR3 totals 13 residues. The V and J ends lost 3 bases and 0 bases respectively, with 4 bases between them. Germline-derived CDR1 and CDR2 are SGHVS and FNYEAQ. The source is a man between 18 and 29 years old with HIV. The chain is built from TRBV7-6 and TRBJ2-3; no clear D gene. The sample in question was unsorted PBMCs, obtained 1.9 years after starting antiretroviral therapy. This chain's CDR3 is CASSFGSTDTQYF. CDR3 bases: TGTGCCAGCAGCTTCGGGAGCACAGATACGCAGTATTTT.